This TCR beta chain stems from a study of CD8+CD57+ T cells in acquired aplastic anemia. This clonotype was found many times. The antigen is not known. This CDR3 spans 13 amino acids. Germline V CDR1 and CDR2: SGHTA, FQGNSA. Trimming cost V 7 bases and J 4 bases, with 11 bases left between them. Regarding the study as a whole: Overlap between patients and controls comprised twenty-nine CD8+ CDR3 sequences. Simpson's diversity of CD8+ cells was not significantly different in patients compared with controls.

Genomic DNA, the template, was used for profiling of the TCR beta VDJ and CDR3. TCRdb reanalysed the reads using MiXCR and keeps one entry per CDR3 protein. The sample records about 400,000 distinct CDR3 sequences, 55% to 70% being singletons. Material: sorted CD4+, CD8+, or CD8+CD57+ T cells (not recorded which) from PBMCs. V gene TRBV7-2 combines with J gene TRBJ1-5, with D unclear. The sequence came from a human donor in good health, serving as a control. The CDR3 sequence: CASTLPGNQPQHF. The CDR3, as DNA: TGTGCCAGCACCCTTCCTGGGAATCAGCCCCAGCATTTT.